These T cell receptor beta chains were read from a single sample in a study of cytomegalovirus exposure and HLA in healthy donors. Sequencing was performed with immunoSEQ multiplex PCR; in TCRdb, only in-frame clones are kept and a portion is missing. The table records some 110,000 clones, approximately 86% of them present only once. Sequenced material: PBMCs. The receptor source for this set is a man aged 18 to 29 in good health and CMV-seronegative. Both conserved end residues are part of each CDR3. The D gene is left open where the match is weak.

V gene	D gene	J gene	CDR3 protein	CDR3 DNA
TRBV6-1	.	TRBJ1-3	CASSNRETSGNTIYF	TGTGCCAGCAGCAACAGGGAGACCTCTGGAAACACCATATATTTT
TRBV5-6	.	TRBJ1-1	CASSLNWAGAEAFF	TGTGCCAGCAGCTTGAACTGGGCGGGGGCTGAAGCTTTCTTT
TRBV10-1	TRBD1	TRBJ1-1	CASSESTGTGAEAFF	TGCGCCAGCAGTGAGTCGACAGGGACAGGGGCTGAAGCTTTCTTT
TRBV7-6	.	TRBJ2-3	CASSLVHQTGRSTDTQYF	TGTGCCAGCAGCTTAGTTCACCAGACAGGGAGGTCCACAGATACGCAGTATTTT
TRBV15	TRBD2	TRBJ2-3	CATIKAASGSPDTQYF	TGTGCCACCATAAAGGCGGCTAGCGGGAGTCCCGATACGCAGTATTTT
TRBV27	TRBD1	TRBJ1-2	CASSPGTGPDGYTF	TGTGCCAGCAGTCCAGGGACAGGGCCGGATGGCTACACCTTC
TRBV5-4	TRBD2	TRBJ2-1	CASSSSMVAGGPDEQFF	TGTGCCAGCAGCTCCTCGATGGTAGCGGGAGGCCCTGATGAGCAGTTCTTC
TRBV28	TRBD1	TRBJ1-1	CASSLSGGVVVNTEAFF	TGTGCCAGCAGTTTATCAGGGGGCGTCGTTGTGAACACTGAAGCTTTCTTT
TRBV7-8	TRBD1	TRBJ2-1	CASSLEGTAYNEQFF	TGTGCCAGCAGCTTAGAAGGGACAGCCTACAATGAGCAGTTCTTC
TRBV7-2	TRBD2	TRBJ2-5	CASSLVTGLAKHQETQYF	TGTGCCAGCAGCTTAGTCACGGGACTAGCGAAGCACCAAGAGACCCAGTACTTC